Listed below are T cell receptor beta chains from one sample, sequenced in a study of T cells expressing NK-cell markers. One entry per CDR3 protein, without DNA, is what TCRdb gives after re-calling the 5' RACE reads. This sample's clone table lists hundreds of thousands of distinct CDR3 sequences. Sequenced input: blood T cells: a sorted CD56 or NKG2C T cell subset, CD4+ or CD8+ T cells, or bulk PBMC T cells (not recorded which). The receptors here all came from a woman aged 18 to 69 in good health. CDR3s include the opening cysteine and the closing phenylalanine or tryptophan.

CDR3 protein: CASSLELQGYYGYTF
J gene: TRBJ1-2
V gene: TRBV5-5
CDR3 length: 15

CDR3 protein: CASSAGTVSGNTIYF
J gene: TRBJ1-3
V gene: TRBV7-6
CDR3 length: 15

CDR3 protein: CASSLSPTENIQYF
J gene: TRBJ2-4
V gene: TRBV7-3
CDR3 length: 14

CDR3 protein: CASSLQETSYEQYF
J gene: TRBJ2-7
V gene: TRBV7-2
CDR3 length: 14

CDR3 protein: CSARDSQHGDGYTF
J gene: TRBJ1-2
V gene: TRBV20-1
CDR3 length: 14

CDR3 protein: CSAPTPIVANYGYTF
J gene: TRBJ1-2
V gene: TRBV20-1
CDR3 length: 15

CDR3 protein: CASSYSRIWDKVNTEAFF
J gene: TRBJ1-1
V gene: TRBV6-5
CDR3 length: 18

CDR3 protein: CASSPDFLKTQYF
J gene: TRBJ2-5
V gene: TRBV7-2
CDR3 length: 13

CDR3 protein: CASSSAQGRSGNTIYF
J gene: TRBJ1-3
V gene: TRBV7-2
CDR3 length: 16

CDR3 protein: CSVGQGIDYGYTF
J gene: TRBJ1-2
V gene: TRBV29-1
CDR3 length: 13

CDR3 protein: CASSATGGKWISGYGYTF
J gene: TRBJ1-2
V gene: TRBV12-3/TRBV12-4
CDR3 length: 18

CDR3 protein: CASSPQAVSSYNEQFF
J gene: TRBJ2-1
V gene: TRBV18
CDR3 length: 16

CDR3 protein: CASTKPFWTGGAFF
J gene: TRBJ1-1
V gene: TRBV12-3/TRBV12-4
CDR3 length: 14

CDR3 protein: CASSSPGQGLYGYTF
J gene: TRBJ1-2
V gene: TRBV12-3/TRBV12-4
CDR3 length: 15

CDR3 protein: CASSLGTFGYTF
J gene: TRBJ1-2
V gene: TRBV5-1
CDR3 length: 12

CDR3 protein: CASSLGQGTYYGYTF
J gene: TRBJ1-2
V gene: TRBV5-6
CDR3 length: 15

CDR3 protein: CASSLLAGGEQFF
J gene: TRBJ2-1
V gene: TRBV7-3
CDR3 length: 13

CDR3 protein: CSARDPPGWGTDTQYF
J gene: TRBJ2-3
V gene: TRBV20-1
CDR3 length: 16

CDR3 protein: CASSLGSGRISDTQYF
J gene: TRBJ2-3
V gene: TRBV11-2
CDR3 length: 16

CDR3 protein: CASTLDSRGTEAFF
J gene: TRBJ1-1
V gene: TRBV6-1
CDR3 length: 14

CDR3 protein: CASSDREKYGYTF
J gene: TRBJ1-2
V gene: TRBV2
CDR3 length: 13

CDR3 protein: CASSSSPRADTQYF
J gene: TRBJ2-3
V gene: TRBV7-2
CDR3 length: 14

CDR3 protein: CASSYSDRSGNTIYF
J gene: TRBJ1-3
V gene: TRBV6-5
CDR3 length: 15

CDR3 protein: CASGPQYGSDTIYF
J gene: TRBJ1-3
V gene: TRBV11-2
CDR3 length: 14

CDR3 protein: CASSVAGAGELFF
J gene: TRBJ2-2
V gene: TRBV11-2
CDR3 length: 13

CDR3 protein: CASSLAQASGYTF
J gene: TRBJ1-2
V gene: TRBV7-2
CDR3 length: 13

CDR3 protein: CASTNTNTEAFF
J gene: TRBJ1-1
V gene: TRBV6-6
CDR3 length: 12